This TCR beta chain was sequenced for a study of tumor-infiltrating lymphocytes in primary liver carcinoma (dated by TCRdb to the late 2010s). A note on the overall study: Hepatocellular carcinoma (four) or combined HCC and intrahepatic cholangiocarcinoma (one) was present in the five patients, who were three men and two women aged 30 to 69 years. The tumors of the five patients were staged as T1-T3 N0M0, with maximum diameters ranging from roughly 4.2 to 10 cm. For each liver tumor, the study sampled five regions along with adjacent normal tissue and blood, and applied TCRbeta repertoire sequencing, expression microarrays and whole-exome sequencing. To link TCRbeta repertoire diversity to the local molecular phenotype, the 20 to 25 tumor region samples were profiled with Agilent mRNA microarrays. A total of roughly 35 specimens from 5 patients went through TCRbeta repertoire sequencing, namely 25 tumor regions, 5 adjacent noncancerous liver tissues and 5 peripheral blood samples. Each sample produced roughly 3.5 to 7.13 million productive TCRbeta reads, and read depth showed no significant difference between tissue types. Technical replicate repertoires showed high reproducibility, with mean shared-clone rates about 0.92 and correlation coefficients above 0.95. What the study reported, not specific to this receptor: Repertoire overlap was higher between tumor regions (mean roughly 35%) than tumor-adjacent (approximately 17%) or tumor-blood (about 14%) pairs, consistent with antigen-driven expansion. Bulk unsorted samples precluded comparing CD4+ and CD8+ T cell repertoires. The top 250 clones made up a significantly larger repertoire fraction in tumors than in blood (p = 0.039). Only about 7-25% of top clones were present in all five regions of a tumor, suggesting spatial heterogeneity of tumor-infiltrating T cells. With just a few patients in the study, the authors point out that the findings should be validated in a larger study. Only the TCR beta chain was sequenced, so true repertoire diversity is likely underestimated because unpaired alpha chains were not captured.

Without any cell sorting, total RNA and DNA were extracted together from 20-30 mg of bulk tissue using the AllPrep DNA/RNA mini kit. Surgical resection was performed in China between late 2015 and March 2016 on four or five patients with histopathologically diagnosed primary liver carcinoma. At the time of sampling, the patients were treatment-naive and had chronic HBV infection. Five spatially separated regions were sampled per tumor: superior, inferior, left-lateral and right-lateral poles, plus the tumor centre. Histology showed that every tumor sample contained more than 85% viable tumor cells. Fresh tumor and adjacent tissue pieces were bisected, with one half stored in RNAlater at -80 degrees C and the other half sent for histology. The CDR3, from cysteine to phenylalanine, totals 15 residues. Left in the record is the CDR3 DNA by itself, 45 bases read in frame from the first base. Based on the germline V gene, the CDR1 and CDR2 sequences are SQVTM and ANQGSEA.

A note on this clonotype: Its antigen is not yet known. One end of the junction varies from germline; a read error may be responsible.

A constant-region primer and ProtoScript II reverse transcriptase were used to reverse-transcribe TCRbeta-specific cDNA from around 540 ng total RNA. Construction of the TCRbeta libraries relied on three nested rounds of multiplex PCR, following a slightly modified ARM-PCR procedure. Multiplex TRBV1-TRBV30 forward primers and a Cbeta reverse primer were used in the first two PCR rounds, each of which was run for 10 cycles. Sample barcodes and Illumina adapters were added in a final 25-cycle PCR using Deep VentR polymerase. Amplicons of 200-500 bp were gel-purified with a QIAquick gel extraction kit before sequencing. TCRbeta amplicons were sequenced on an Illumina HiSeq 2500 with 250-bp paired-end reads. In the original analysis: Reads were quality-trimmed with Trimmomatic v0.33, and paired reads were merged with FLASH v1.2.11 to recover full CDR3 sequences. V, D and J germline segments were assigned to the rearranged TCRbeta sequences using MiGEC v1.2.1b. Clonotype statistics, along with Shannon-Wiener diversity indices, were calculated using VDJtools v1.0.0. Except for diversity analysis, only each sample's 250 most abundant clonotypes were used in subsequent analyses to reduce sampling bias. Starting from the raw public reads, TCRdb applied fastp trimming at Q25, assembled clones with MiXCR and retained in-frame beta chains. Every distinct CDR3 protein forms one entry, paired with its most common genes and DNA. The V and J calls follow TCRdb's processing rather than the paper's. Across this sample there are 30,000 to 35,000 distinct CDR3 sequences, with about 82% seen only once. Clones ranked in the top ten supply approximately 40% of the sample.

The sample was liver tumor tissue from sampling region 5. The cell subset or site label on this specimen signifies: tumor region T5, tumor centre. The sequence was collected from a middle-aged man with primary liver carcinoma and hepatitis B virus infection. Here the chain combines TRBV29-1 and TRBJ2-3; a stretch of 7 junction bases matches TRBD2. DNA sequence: TGCGGCGTTGAGCTACTAGCGTGGACCACAGATACGCTGTATTTT. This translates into CGVELLAWTTDTLYF.